This T cell receptor (beta chain) was sequenced in a study of monozygotic twins with inflammatory bowel disease (dated by TCRdb to the late 2010s). In the study overall: The complete study included 28 monozygotic twin pairs: 19 IBD-discordant Danish pairs and nine German pairs, of which four were IBD-concordant and five were IBD-discordant. The search for disease-associated traits relied mainly on comparing, within discordant pairs, IBD patients with their genetically identical healthy co-twins. Each individual had, on average, about 151 000 unique TCRalpha sequences and 181 000 unique TCRbeta sequences available for analysis.

To note about this clonotype: This receptor's antigen is unknown.

The research as a whole found: Different T cell subtypes could not be distinguished in the analysis. Compared with healthy twins, IBD patients shared fewer clonotypes with other individuals, and the difference was most pronounced in patients with signs of disease activity. Because patients received different immunosuppressive treatments, the repertoires may have picked up extra background noise and variability between individuals. No single strong signal or clonotype linked to IBD turned up in the results, so the idea that one exists was not supported. IBD patients had lower TCRbeta repertoire diversity, measured by the inverse Simpson index, than their healthy co-twins. Repertoire similarity did not differ between concordant and discordant twins, which could be due to limited statistical power.

Libraries were prepared through 5' RACE. Preparation of each TCR library used around 3.5 ug of total RNA. For each sample, cDNA was synthesized in eight separate reactions using SMARTScribe reverse transcriptase. During cDNA synthesis, template switching was used to introduce unique molecular identifiers that contained a 6-nucleotide sample barcode. Two nested PCRs of roughly 15 and 9 cycles amplified the TCRalpha and TCRbeta cDNA, and bead purification followed each PCR. Before amplification, cDNA was treated with uracil DNA-glycosylase and purified using the QIAquick PCR purification kit. The second PCR added Illumina TruSeq-compatible adapters along with sample-specific barcodes. Library quality and concentration were assessed using TapeStation and Qubit, and approximately 5 ng of each library was pooled. Pooled libraries were sequenced on an Illumina HiSeq2500 single-index Rapid Run with 2 x 100 bp reads and custom sequencing primers. In the authors' own workflow: UMI-based consensus assembly with MiGEC version 1.2.6 was used to correct PCR and sequencing errors. MiXCR version 2.1.1 handled V(D)J alignment, clonotype assembly and CDR3 extraction. Normalisation of gene usage, clonotype sharing and MAIT/NKT TCR abundance was achieved by analysing the top 1000, 10 000 and 20 000 clonotypes per sample. Diversity was computed as the inverse Simpson index with the vegan R package after downsampling to 27 000 UMIs. Paired Mann-Whitney U tests were applied to discordant twin pairs, and Benjamini-Hochberg correction was used for multiple testing. Following reprocessing of the reads by TCRdb, the data hold one row per CDR3 protein sequence and no DNA is available. In this record, the V and J calls reflect TCRdb's handling and not the investigators' own analysis. The sample table includes 90,000 to 110,000 distinct CDR3 sequences. Approximately 13% of the sample rests with the top ten.

From each donor, a roughly 2.5 ml peripheral blood sample was collected into PAXgene tubes and stored at -80 degrees C. Total RNA was isolated from whole blood with the PAXgene blood miRNA kit on an automated QIAcube, without T cell sorting. Peripheral blood from monozygotic twin pairs concordant or discordant for inflammatory bowel disease was subjected to deep TCRalpha and TCRbeta repertoire profiling with unique molecular barcoding. For every twin pair, smoking habits were documented, and each individual was categorised as a current, former or never smoker. Looking up the germline V gene (reference sequence) yields CDR1 LGHDT and CDR2 YNNKEL. CDR3 length: 14 amino acids, cysteine to phenylalanine. The DNA is unrecorded.

Sequencing was carried out using blood. The receptor's source is a human donor with ulcerative colitis or Crohn's disease, or a healthy co-twin of an affected twin (not recorded which). The rearranged chain carries TRBV3-1 and TRBJ2-7; without DNA, the TCRdb call of TRBD1 cannot be checked. The CDR3 reads CASSQLGGDYEQYF.